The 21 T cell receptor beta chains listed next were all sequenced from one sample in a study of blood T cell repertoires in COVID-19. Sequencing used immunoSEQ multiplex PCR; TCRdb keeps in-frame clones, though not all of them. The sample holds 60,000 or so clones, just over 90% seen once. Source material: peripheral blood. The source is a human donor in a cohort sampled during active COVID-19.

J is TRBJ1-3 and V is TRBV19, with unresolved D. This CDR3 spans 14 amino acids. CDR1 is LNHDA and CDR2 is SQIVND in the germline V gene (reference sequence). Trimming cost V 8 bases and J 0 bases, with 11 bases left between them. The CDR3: CASVGGSSGNTIYF. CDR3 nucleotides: TGTGCCAGTGTTGGCGGAAGCTCTGGAAACACCATATATTTT.

This CDR3 reads CASTTGGTDTQYF. In DNA, the CDR3 is TGTGCCAGCACCACGGGAGGCACAGATACGCAGTATTTT. The V call is TRBV9, the J call TRBJ2-3; maybe TRBD2 (6 bases). The length of the CDR3 is 13 residues. The V gene lost 6 bases and the J gene lost 1 base, with 9 bases spanning the gap. The germline V gene has CDR1 SGDLS and CDR2 YYNGEE.

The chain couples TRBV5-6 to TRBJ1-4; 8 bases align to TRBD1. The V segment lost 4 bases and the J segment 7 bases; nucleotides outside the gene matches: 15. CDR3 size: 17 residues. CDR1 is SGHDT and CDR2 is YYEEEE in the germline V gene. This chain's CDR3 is CASSMQNRGKEGEKLFF. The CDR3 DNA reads TGTGCCAGCAGCATGCAAAACAGGGGGAAGGAAGGTGAAAAACTGTTTTTT.

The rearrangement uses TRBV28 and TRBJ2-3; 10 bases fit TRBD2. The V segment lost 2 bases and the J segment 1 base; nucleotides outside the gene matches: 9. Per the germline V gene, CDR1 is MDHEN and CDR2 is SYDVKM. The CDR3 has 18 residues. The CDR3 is CASSLLSGRARGTDTQYF. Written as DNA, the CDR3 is TGTGCCAGCAGTTTACTGAGCGGGAGGGCCCGAGGCACAGATACGCAGTATTTT.

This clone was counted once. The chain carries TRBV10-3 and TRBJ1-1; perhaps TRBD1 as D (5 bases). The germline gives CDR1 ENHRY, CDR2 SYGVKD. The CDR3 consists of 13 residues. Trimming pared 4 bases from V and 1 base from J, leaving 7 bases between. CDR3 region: CAISVTGNTEAFF. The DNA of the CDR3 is TGTGCCATCAGTGTAACAGGGAACACTGAAGCTTTCTTT.

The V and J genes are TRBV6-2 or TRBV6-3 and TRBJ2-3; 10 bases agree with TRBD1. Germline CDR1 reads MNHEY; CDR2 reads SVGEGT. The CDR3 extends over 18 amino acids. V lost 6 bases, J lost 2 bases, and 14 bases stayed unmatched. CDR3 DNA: TGTGCCAGCAGCCTTAGACAGGGGGCTAAATGGATCACAGATACGCAGTATTTT. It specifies CASSLRQGAKWITDTQYF.

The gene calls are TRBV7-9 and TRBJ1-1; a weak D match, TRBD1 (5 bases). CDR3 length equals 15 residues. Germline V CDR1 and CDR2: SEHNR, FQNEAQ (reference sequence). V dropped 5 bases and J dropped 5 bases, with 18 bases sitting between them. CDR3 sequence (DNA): TGTGCCAGCAGCCCCTCGGGGGAGAGATATACTGAAGCTTTCTTT. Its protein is CASSPSGERYTEAFF.

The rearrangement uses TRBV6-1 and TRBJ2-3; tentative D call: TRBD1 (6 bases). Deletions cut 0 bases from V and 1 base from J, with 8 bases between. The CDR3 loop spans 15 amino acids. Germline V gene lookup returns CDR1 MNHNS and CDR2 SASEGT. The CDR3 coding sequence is TGTGCCAGCAGTGAAGCGGGGGCACGCACAGATACGCAGTATTTT. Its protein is CASSEAGARTDTQYF.

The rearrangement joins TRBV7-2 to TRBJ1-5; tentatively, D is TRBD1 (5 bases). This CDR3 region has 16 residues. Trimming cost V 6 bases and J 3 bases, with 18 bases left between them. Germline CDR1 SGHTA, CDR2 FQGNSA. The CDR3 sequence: CASSPQVGGVNQPQHF. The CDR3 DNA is TGTGCCAGCAGTCCGCAGGTTGGGGGGGTCAATCAGCCCCAGCATTTT. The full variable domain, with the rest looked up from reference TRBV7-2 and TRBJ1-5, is GAGVSQSPSNKVTEKGKDVELRCDPISGHTALYWYRQSLGQGLEFLIYFQGNSAPDKSGLPSDRFSAERTGGSVSTLTIQRTQQEDSAVYLCASSPQVGGVNQPQHFGDGTRLSIL.

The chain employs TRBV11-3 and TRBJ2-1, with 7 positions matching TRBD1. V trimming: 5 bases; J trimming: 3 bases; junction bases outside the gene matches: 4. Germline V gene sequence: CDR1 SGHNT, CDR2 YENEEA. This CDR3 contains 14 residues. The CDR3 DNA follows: TGTGCCAGCAGCCTCGACAGGGTCTACAATGAGCAGTTCTTC. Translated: CASSLDRVYNEQFF.

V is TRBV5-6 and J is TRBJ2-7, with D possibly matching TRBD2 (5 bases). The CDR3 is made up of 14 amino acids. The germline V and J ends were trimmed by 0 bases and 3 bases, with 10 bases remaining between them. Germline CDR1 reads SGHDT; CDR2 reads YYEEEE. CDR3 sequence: CASSLGGANYEQYF. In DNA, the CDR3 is TGTGCCAGCAGCTTGGGGGGAGCCAACTACGAGCAGTACTTC.

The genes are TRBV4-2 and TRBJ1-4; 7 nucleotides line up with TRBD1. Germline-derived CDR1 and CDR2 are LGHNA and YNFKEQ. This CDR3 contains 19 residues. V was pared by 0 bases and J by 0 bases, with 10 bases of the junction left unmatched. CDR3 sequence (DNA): TGTGCCAGCAGCCAAGATTTGACAGGGTTGATGGCAACTAATGAAAAACTGTTTTTT. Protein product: CASSQDLTGLMATNEKLFF.

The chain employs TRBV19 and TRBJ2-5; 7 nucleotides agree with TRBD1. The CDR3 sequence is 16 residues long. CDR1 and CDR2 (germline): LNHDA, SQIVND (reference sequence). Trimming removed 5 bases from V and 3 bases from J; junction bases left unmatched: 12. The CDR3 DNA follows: TGTGCCAGTAGTTCCTTGACAGGGCTAAGGGAAGAGACCCAGTACTTC. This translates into CASSSLTGLREETQYF.

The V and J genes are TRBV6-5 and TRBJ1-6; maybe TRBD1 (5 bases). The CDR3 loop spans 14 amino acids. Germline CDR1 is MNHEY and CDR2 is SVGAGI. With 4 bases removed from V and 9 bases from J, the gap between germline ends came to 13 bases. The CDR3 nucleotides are TGTGCCAGCAGTTTGCGAAGGGGCGGTTCACCCCTCCACTTT. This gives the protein CASSLRRGGSPLHF.

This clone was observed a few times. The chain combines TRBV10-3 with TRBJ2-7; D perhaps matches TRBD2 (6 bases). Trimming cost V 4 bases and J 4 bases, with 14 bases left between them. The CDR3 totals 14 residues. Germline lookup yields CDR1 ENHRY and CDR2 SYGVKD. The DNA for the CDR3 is TGTGCCATCAGTGCCCAACTGACTAGTTACGAGCAGTACTTC. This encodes CAISAQLTSYEQYF.

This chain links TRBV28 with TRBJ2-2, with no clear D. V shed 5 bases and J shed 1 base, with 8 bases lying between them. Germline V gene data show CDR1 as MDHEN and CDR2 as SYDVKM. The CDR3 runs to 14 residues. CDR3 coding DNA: TGTGCCAGCAGTCCCCCGGGGAACACCGGGGAGCTGTTTTTT. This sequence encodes CASSPPGNTGELFF. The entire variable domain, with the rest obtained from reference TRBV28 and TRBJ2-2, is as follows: DVKVTQSSRYLVKRTGEKVFLECVQDMDHENMFWYRQDPGLGLRLIYFSYDVKMKEKGDIPEGYSVSREKKERFSLILESASTNQTSMYLCASSPPGNTGELFFGEGSRLTVL.

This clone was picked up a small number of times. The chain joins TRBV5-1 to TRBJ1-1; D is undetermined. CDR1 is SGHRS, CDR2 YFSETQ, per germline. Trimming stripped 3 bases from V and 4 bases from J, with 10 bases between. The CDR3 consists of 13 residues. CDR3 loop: CASSYVSGTEAFF. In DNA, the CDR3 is TGCGCCAGCAGCTACGTATCGGGCACTGAAGCTTTCTTT.

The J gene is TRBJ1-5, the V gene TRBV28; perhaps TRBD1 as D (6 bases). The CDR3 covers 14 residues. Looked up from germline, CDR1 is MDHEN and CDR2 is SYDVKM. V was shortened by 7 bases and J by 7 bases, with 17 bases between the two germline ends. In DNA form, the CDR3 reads TGTGCCAGCACCTCGAGCGGGGGGCAACAGCCCCAGCATTTT. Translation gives CASTSSGGQQPQHF.

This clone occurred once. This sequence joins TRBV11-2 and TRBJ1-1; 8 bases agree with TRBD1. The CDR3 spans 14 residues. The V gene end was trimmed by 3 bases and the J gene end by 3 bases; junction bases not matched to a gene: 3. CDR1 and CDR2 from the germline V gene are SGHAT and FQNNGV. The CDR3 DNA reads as TGTGCCAGCAGCTTTAACAGGGGGGACACTGAAGCTTTCTTT. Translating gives CASSFNRGDTEAFF. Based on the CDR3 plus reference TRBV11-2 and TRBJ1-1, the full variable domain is EAGVAQSPRYKIIEKRQSVAFWCNPISGHATLYWYQQILGQGPKLLIQFQNNGVVDDSQLPKDRFSAERLKGVDSTLKIQPAKLEDSAVYLCASSFNRGDTEAFFGQGTRLTVV.

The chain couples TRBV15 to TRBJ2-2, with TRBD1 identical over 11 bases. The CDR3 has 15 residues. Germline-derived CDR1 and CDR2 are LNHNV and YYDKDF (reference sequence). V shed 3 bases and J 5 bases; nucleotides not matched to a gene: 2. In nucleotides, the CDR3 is TGTGCCACCAGCAGGGGACAGGGGGAAACCGGGGAGCTGTTTTTT. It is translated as CATSRGQGETGELFF.

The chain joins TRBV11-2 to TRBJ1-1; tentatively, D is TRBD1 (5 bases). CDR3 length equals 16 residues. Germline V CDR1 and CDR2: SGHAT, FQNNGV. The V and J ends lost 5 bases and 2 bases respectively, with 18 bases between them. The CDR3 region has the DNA TGTGCCAGCAGCGACAGAGGCTCTTTTCTTAACACTGAAGCTTTCTTT. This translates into CASSDRGSFLNTEAFF.